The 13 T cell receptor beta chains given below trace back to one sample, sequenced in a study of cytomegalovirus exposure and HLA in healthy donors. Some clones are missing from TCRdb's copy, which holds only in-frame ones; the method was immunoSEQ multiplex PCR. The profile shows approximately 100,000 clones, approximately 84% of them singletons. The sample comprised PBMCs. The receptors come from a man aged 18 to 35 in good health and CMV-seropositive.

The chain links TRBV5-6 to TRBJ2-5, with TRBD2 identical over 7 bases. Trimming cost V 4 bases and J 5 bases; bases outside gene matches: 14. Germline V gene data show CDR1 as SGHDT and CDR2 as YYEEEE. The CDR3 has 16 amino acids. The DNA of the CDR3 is TGTGCCAGCAGCCCAATACACCATGGGACTATGGAGACCCAGTACTTC. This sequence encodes CASSPIHHGTMETQYF.

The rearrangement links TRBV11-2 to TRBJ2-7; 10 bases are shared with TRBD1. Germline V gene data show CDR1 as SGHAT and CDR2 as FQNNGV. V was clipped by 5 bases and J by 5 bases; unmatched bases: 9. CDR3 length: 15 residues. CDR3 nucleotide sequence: TGTGCCAGCAGCCCGAGACAGGGGGCGGTTGACGAGCAGTACTTC. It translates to CASSPRQGAVDEQYF.

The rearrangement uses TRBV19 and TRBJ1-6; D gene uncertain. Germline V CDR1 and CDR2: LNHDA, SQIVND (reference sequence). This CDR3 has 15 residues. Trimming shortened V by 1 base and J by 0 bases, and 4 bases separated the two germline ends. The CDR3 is CASSIGSSYNSPLHF. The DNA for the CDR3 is TGTGCCAGTAGTATAGGCAGCTCCTATAATTCACCCCTCCACTTT.

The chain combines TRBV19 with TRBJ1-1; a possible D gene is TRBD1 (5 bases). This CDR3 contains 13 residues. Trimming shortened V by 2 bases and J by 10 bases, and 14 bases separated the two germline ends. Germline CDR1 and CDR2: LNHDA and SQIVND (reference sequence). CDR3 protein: CASSILQGPRAFF. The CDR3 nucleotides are TGTGCCAGTAGTATACTTCAGGGCCCCAGAGCTTTCTTT.

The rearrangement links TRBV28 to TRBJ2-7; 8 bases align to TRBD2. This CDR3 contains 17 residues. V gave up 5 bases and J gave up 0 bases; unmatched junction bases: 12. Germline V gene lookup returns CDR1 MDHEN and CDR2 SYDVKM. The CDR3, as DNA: TGTGCCAGCAGTCCGGTGGGAGGAAGCGGGAGCTCCTACGAGCAGTACTTC. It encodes CASSPVGGSGSSYEQYF.

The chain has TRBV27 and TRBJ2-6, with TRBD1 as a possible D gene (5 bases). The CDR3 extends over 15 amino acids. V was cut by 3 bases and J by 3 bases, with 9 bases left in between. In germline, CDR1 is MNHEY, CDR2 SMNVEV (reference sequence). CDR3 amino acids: CASSFTGGGANVLTF. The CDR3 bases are TGTGCCAGCAGTTTTACAGGCGGTGGGGCCAACGTCCTGACTTTC.

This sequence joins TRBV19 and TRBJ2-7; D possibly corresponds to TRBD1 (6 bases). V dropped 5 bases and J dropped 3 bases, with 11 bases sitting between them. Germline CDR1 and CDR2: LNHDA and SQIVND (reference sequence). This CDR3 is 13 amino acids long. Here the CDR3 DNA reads TGTGCCAGTAGTCCGGGACACCACTACGAGCAGTACTTC. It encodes CASSPGHHYEQYF.

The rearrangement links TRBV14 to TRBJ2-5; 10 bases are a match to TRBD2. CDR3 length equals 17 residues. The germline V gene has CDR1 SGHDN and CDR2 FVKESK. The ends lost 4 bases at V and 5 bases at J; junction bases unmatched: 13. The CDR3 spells CASSPRQGAGGTETQYF. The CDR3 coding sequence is TGTGCCAGCAGCCCTCGTCAAGGAGCGGGAGGGACGGAGACCCAGTACTTC.

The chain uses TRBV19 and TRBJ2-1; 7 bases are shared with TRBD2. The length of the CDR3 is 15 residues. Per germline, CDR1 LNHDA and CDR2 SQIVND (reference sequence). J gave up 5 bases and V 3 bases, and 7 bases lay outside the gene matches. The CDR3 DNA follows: TGTGCCAGTAGTATCAGTCTAGCGGCCCACAATGAGCAGTTCTTC. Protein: CASSISLAAHNEQFF.

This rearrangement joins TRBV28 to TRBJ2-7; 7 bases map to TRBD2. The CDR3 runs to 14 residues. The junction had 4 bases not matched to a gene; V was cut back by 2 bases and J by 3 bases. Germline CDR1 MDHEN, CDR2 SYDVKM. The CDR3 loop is CASSLRLALYEQYF. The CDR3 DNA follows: TGTGCCAGCAGTTTACGACTAGCTCTCTACGAGCAGTACTTC.

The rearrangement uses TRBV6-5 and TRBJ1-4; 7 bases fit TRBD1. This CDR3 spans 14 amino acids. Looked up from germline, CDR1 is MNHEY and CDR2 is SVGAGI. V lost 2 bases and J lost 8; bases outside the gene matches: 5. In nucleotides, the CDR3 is TGTGCCAGCAGTTACGGGCAGGGGGAGGAAAAACTGTTTTTT. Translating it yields CASSYGQGEEKLFF.

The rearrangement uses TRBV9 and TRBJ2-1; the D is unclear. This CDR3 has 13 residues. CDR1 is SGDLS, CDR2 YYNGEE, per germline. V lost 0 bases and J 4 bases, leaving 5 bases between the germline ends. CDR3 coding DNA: TGTGCCAGCAGCGTAGGAGATTACAATGAGCAGTTCTTC. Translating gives CASSVGDYNEQFF.

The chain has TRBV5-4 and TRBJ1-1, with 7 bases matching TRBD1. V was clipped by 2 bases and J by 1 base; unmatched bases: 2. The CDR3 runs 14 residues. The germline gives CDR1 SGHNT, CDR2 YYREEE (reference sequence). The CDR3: CASSFWDRNTEAFF. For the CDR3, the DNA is TGTGCCAGCAGCTTTTGGGACAGGAACACTGAAGCTTTCTTT. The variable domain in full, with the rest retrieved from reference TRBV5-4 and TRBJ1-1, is ETGVTQSPTHLIKTRGQQVTLRCSSQSGHNTVSWYQQALGQGPQFIFQYYREEENGRGNFPPRFSGLQFPNYSSELNVNALELDDSALYLCASSFWDRNTEAFFGQGTRLTVV.